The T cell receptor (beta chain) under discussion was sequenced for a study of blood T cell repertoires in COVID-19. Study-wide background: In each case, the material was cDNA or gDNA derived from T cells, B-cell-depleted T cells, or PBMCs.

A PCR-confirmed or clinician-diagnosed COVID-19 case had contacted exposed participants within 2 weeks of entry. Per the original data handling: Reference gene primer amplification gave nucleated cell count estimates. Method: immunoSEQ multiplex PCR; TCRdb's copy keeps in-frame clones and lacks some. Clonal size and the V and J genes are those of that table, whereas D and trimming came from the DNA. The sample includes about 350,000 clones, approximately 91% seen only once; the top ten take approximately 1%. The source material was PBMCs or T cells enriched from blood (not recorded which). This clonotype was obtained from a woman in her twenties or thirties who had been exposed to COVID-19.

This CDR3 is CASMAGQQETQYF. CDR3 bases: TGCGCCAGCATGGCAGGGCAACAAGAGACCCAGTACTTC. The rearrangement uses TRBV5-1 and TRBJ2-5, with D possibly TRBD1 on 5 matching bases. V lost 6 bases, J lost 2 bases, and 11 bases lay in between. Germline V CDR1 and CDR2: SGHRS, YFSETQ. The CDR3 covers 13 residues.